Described below is a single TCR beta chain sequence and its context. Its cognate antigen is unknown. The data stem from a study of shared clonotypes between healthy human individuals. Notes on the study in general: Naive subsets usually exceeded memory subsets in estimated richness.

Profiling relied on immunoSEQ multiplex PCR, and the TCRdb table lists in-frame clones only, not all of them. In the table there are more than 850,000 clones, 70% to 80% of which are singletons. The CDR3 is 15 amino acids. The V end lost 0 bases, the J end lost 9 bases, and 17 bases lay between the germline ends. From germline, CDR1 is MGHRA and CDR2 YSYEKL. Sequenced sample: memory CD4+ T cells from PBMCs. Subset indicated: CD45RA-negative fraction. This rearrangement joins TRBV4-1 to TRBJ2-5, with TRBD2 as a possible D gene (6 bases). This TCR was recovered from a man aged 18 to 29 in good health. Some clones in this sample may be carry-over from other donors' samples. In nucleotides, the CDR3 is TGCGCCAGCAGCCAAGAGCGGGACGGACCTAGGGCCCAGTACTTC. Encoded protein: CASSQERDGPRAQYF.